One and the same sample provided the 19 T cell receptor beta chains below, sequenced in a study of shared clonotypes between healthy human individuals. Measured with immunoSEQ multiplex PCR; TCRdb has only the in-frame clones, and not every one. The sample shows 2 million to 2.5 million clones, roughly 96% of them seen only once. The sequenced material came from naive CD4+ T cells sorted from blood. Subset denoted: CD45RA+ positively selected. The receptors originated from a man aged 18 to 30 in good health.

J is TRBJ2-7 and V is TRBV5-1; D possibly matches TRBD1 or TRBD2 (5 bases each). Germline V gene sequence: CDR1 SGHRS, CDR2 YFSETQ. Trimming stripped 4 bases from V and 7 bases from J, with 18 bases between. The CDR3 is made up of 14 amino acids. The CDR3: CASSPLGPFLEQYF. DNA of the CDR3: TGCGCCAGCAGCCCTTTGGGACCCTTTTTGGAGCAGTACTTC. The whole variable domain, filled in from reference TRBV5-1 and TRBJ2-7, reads KAGVTQTPRYLIKTRGQQVTLSCSPISGHRSVSWYQQTPGQGLQFLFEYFSETQRNKGNFPGRFSGRQFSNSRSEMNVSTLELGDSALYLCASSPLGPFLEQYFGPGTRLTVT.

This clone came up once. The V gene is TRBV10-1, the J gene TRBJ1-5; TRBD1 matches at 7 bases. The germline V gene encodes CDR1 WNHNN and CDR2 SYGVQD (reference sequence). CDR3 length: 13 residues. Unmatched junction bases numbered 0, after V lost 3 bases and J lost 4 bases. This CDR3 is CASSEQGNQPQHF. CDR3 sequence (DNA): TGCGCCAGCAGTGAACAGGGGAATCAGCCCCAGCATTTT.

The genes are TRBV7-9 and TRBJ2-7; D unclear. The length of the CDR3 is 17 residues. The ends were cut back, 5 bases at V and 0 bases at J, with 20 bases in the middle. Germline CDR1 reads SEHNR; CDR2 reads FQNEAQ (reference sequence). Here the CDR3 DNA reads TGTGCCAGCAGCCCCCCTTATTGGACGGCGATCTCCTACGAGCAGTACTTC. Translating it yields CASSPPYWTAISYEQYF.

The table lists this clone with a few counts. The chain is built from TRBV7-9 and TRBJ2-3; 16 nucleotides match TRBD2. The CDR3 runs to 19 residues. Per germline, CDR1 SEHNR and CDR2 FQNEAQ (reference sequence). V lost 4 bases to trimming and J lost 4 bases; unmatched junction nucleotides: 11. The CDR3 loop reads CASSSLGGLAGGRPDTQYF. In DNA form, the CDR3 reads TGTGCCAGCAGCTCCTTGGGGGGACTAGCGGGAGGGAGACCAGATACGCAGTATTTT.

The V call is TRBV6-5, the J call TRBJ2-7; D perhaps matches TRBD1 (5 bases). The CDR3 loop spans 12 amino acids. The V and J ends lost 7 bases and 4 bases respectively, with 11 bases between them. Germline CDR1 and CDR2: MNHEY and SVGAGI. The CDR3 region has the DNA TGTGCCAGCACCGTGCAGGGTTACGAGCAGTACTTC. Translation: CASTVQGYEQYF.

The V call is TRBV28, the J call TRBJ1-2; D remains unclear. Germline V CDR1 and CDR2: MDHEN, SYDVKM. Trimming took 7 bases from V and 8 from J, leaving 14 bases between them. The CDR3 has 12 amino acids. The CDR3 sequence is CASTDNEPGYTF. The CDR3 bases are TGTGCCAGCACTGACAACGAACCCGGCTACACCTTC.

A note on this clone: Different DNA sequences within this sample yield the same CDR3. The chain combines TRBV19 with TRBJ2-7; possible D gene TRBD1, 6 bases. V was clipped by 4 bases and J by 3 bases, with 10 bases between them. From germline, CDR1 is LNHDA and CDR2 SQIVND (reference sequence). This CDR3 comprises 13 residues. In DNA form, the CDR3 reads TGTGCCAGTAGTAGGACAGCGAGCTACGAGCAGTACTTC. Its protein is CASSRTASYEQYF.

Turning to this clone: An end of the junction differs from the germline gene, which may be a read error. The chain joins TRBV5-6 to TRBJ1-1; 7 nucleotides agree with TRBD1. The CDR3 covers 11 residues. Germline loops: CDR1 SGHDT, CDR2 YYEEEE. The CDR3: CASSFGQVRLF. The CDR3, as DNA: TGTGCCAGCAGCTTCGGACAGGTCCGACTCTTT. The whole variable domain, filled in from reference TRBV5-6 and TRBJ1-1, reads DAGVTQSPTHLIKTRGQQVTLRCSPKSGHDTVSWYQQALGQGPQFIFQYYEEEERQRGNFPDRFSGHQFPNYSSELNVNALLLGDSALYLCASSFGQVRLFGQGTRLTVV.

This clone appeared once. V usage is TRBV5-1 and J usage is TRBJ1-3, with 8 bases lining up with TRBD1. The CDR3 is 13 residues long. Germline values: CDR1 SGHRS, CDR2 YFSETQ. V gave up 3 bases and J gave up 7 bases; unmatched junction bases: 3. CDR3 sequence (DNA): TGCGCCAGCAGCTCGACAGGGGCCAACACCATATATTTT. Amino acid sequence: CASSSTGANTIYF.

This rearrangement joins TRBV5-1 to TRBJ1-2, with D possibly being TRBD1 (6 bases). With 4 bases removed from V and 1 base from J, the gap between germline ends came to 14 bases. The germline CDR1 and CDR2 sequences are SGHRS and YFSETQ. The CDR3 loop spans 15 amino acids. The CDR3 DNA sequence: TGCGCCAGCAGCCCCGGGACCAGGGGTAACTATGGCTACACCTTC. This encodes CASSPGTRGNYGYTF.

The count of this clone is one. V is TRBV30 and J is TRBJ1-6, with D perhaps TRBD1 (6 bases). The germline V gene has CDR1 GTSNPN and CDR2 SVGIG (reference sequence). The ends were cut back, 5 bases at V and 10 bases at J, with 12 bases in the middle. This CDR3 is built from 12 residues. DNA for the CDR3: TGTGCCTGGGCGGACAGTAAGTCACCCCTCCACTTT. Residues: CAWADSKSPLHF.

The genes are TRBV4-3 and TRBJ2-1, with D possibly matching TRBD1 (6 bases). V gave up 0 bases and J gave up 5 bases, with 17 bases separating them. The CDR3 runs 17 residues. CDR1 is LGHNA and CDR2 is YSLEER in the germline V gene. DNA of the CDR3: TGCGCCAGCAGCCAAGATTGGGCGGACAGAGGGGACAATGAGCAGTTCTTC. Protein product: CASSQDWADRGDNEQFF.

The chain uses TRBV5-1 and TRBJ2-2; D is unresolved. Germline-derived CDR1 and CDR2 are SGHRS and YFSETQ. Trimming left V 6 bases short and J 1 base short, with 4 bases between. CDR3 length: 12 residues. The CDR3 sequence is CASNRNTGELFF. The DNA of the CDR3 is TGCGCCAGCAATAGGAACACCGGGGAGCTGTTTTTT. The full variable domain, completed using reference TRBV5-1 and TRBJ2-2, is KAGVTQTPRYLIKTRGQQVTLSCSPISGHRSVSWYQQTPGQGLQFLFEYFSETQRNKGNFPGRFSGRQFSNSRSEMNVSTLELGDSALYLCASNRNTGELFFGEGSRLTVL.

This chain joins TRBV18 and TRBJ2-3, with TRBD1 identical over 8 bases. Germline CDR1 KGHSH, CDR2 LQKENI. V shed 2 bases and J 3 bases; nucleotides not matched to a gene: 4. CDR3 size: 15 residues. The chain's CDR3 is CASSPSGQGTDTQYF. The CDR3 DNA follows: TGTGCCAGCTCACCAAGTGGACAGGGAACAGATACGCAGTATTTT.

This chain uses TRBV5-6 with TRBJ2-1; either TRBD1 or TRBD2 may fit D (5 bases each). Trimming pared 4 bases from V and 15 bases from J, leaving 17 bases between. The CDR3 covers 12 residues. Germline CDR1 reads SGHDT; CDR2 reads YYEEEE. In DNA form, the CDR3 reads TGTGCCAGCAGCCACGGGACCCGCGGCGGGTTCTTC. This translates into CASSHGTRGGFF. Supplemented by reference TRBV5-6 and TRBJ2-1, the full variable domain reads DAGVTQSPTHLIKTRGQQVTLRCSPKSGHDTVSWYQQALGQGPQFIFQYYEEEERQRGNFPDRFSGHQFPNYSSELNVNALLLGDSALYLCASSHGTRGGFFGPGTRLTVL.

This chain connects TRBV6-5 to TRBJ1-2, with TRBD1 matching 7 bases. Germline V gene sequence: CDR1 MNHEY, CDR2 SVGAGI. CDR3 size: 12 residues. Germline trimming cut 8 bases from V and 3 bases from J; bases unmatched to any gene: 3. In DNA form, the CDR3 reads TGTGCCAGCCGCAGGGGGGACTATGGCTACACCTTC. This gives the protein CASRRGDYGYTF.

CDR3 bases: TGTGCCAGCAGTTTAGGGACAGGGGCTGGTGCGGCCCAGCATTTT. This translates into CASSLGTGAGAAQHF. The V and J genes are TRBV28 and TRBJ1-5, with 10 bases that match TRBD1. The CDR3 contains 15 residues. Germline V gene data show CDR1 as MDHEN and CDR2 as SYDVKM. J gave up 11 bases and V 2 bases, and 9 bases lay outside the gene matches.

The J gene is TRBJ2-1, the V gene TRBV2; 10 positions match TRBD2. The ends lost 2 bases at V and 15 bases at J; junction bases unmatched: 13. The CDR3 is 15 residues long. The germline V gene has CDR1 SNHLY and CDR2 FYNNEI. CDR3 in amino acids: CASSESASGGPGLFF. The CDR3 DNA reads TGTGCCAGCAGTGAATCGGCTAGCGGGGGCCCCGGGTTGTTCTTC.

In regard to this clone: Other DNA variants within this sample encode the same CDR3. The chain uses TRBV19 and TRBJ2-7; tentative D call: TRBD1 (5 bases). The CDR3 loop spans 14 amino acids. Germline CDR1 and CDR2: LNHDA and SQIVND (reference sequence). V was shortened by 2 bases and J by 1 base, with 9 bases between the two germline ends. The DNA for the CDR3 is TGTGCCAGTAGTATAATTGACAGATCCTACGAGCAGTACTTC. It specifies CASSIIDRSYEQYF.